Following are 14 T cell receptor beta chains from one sample sequenced in a study of T cell changes during pregnancy in multiple sclerosis. Some clones are missing from TCRdb's copy, which holds only in-frame ones; the method was immunoSEQ multiplex PCR. The table records 95,000 to 100,000 clones, roughly nine tenths of them present only once. Sequencing used peripheral blood, obtained after pregnancy. The source is a female donor in good health, enrolled as a control in a pregnancy study.

The chain links TRBV15 to TRBJ1-1; D not resolved. Germline loops: CDR1 LNHNV, CDR2 YYDKDF (reference sequence). Trimming cost V 0 bases and J 4 bases, with 9 bases left between them. The CDR3 totals 14 residues. The CDR3 DNA is TGTGCCACCAGCAGAGATCGGGCGGGCACTGAAGCTTTCTTT. Its protein is CATSRDRAGTEAFF.

This chain links TRBV5-6 with TRBJ1-2; D remains unclear. Between the trimmed V and J ends, which lost 0 bases and 8 bases, there was a span of 11 bases. CDR3 size: 13 residues. Germline CDR1 SGHDT, CDR2 YYEEEE. The CDR3 protein is CASSLVAISGYTF. The CDR3 DNA is TGTGCCAGCAGCTTGGTCGCGATTTCAGGCTACACCTTC.

This sequence joins TRBV2 and TRBJ2-3, with 11 bases that match TRBD2. The germline gives CDR1 SNHLY, CDR2 FYNNEI. Trimming cost V 5 bases and J 0 bases; bases outside gene matches: 7. There are 17 residues in the CDR3. The CDR3 sequence: CASSSRRLAGSTDTQYF. CDR3 coding DNA: TGTGCCAGCAGTAGTCGCAGACTAGCGGGGAGCACAGATACGCAGTATTTT.

This sequence joins TRBV2 and TRBJ2-7, with D possibly matching TRBD2 (6 bases). The CDR3 runs to 14 residues. V lost 3 bases and J 3 bases, leaving 12 bases between the germline ends. Germline CDR1 SNHLY, CDR2 FYNNEI. The CDR3 DNA is TGTGCCAGCAGTGAGCGGAGGGGACGCTACGAGCAGTACTTC. This codes for CASSERRGRYEQYF.

This clone was seen once. The chain joins TRBV6-1 to TRBJ2-5; 8 bases agree with TRBD1. The CDR3 totals 17 residues. J gave up 0 bases and V 4 bases, and 10 bases lay outside the gene matches. Germline CDR1 reads MNHNS; CDR2 reads SASEGT. In DNA form, the CDR3 reads TGTGCCAGCAGTGGGGGACAGGTTTCGAGGTACCAAGAGACCCAGTACTTC. It is translated as CASSGGQVSRYQETQYF.

The chain uses TRBV6-1 and TRBJ2-1; perhaps TRBD2 as D (6 bases). Germline V gene data show CDR1 as MNHNS and CDR2 as SASEGT. The CDR3 loop spans 15 amino acids. Trimming stripped 3 bases from V and 0 bases from J, with 9 bases between. CDR3 sequence (DNA): TGTGCCAGCAGTGATCGGGGGACCTCCTACAATGAGCAGTTCTTC. It is translated as CASSDRGTSYNEQFF.

The chain combines TRBV6-5 with TRBJ2-5; a weak D match, TRBD2 (6 bases). The CDR3 is 16 amino acids. V shed 2 bases and J shed 3 bases, with 16 bases lying between them. The germline V gene has CDR1 MNHEY and CDR2 SVGAGI. Here the CDR3 reads CASSYGGASMEETQYF. In DNA form, the CDR3 reads TGTGCCAGCAGTTACGGAGGGGCCTCGATGGAAGAGACCCAGTACTTC.

This clone was seen a few times. This chain connects TRBV28 to TRBJ1-2; 7 nucleotides line up with TRBD1. CDR1 MDHEN and CDR2 SYDVKM come from the germline V gene. The CDR3 loop spans 14 amino acids. V was clipped by 6 bases and J by 4 bases; unmatched bases: 8. In nucleotides, the CDR3 is TGTGCCAGCAGAGATATCGACAGGGCCTATGGCTACACCTTC. Amino acid sequence: CASRDIDRAYGYTF.

This clone was observed a single time. The chain couples TRBV1 to TRBJ1-5. TRBV1 is termed a pseudogene. This CDR3 has 12 amino acids. The chain's CDR3 is CTSRRPTGLQHF. DNA of the CDR3: TGCACCAGCCGGAGACCGACTGGCCTCCAGCATTTT.

The chain carries TRBV7-6 and TRBJ2-2, with TRBD2 matching 11 bases. Germline assignment: CDR1 SGHVS and CDR2 FNYEAQ. The length of the CDR3 is 15 residues. Unmatched junction bases numbered 4, after V lost 5 bases and J lost 5 bases. The CDR3 region is CASSPTSGGTGELFF. The DNA for the CDR3 is TGTGCCAGCAGCCCTACTAGCGGGGGAACCGGGGAGCTGTTTTTT.

The chain has TRBV12-5 and TRBJ2-1; the match to TRBD2 covers 7 bases. J gave up 9 bases and V 0 bases, and 8 bases lay outside the gene matches. Germline lookup yields CDR1 LGHNT and CDR2 FRNRAP. The CDR3 spans 15 residues. The CDR3 sequence is CASGLVRQRGGEQFF. Here the CDR3 DNA reads TGTGCTAGTGGTTTGGTACGCCAGCGGGGAGGTGAGCAGTTCTTC. The whole variable domain, filled in from reference TRBV12-5 and TRBJ2-1, reads DARVTQTPRHKVTEMGQEVTMRCQPILGHNTVFWYRQTMMQGLELLAYFRNRAPLDDSGMPKDRFSAEMPDATLATLKIQPSEPRDSAVYFCASGLVRQRGGEQFFGPGTRLTVL.

This chain links TRBV6-1 with TRBJ2-3; 8 nucleotides agree with TRBD1. CDR3 length: 13 amino acids. The V and J ends lost 4 bases and 7 bases, in that order; junction bases with no gene match: 4. CDR1 is MNHNS and CDR2 is SASEGT in the germline V gene. CDR3 protein: CASSGQGKYTQYF. In DNA, the CDR3 is TGTGCCAGCAGTGGACAGGGGAAATATACGCAGTATTTT.

This chain uses TRBV27 with TRBJ2-4; 7 nucleotides line up with TRBD1. The CDR3 is 17 amino acids. V shed 2 bases and J 0 bases; nucleotides not matched to a gene: 7. Germline V gene lookup returns CDR1 MNHEY and CDR2 SMNVEV (reference sequence). CDR3 coding DNA: TGTGCCAGCAGTTTAATCTACAGGGGAGTAGCCAAAAACATTCAGTACTTC. Amino acid sequence: CASSLIYRGVAKNIQYF.

The J gene is TRBJ2-7, the V gene TRBV4-1; weak D call: TRBD1 (5 bases). CDR3 length: 13 amino acids. The germline gives CDR1 MGHRA, CDR2 YSYEKL. V lost 6 bases to trimming and J lost 9 bases, with 18 bases between them. CDR3 protein: CASSLALPGAQYF. For the CDR3, the DNA is TGCGCCAGCAGTCTGGCCCTCCCTGGGGCGCAGTACTTC.